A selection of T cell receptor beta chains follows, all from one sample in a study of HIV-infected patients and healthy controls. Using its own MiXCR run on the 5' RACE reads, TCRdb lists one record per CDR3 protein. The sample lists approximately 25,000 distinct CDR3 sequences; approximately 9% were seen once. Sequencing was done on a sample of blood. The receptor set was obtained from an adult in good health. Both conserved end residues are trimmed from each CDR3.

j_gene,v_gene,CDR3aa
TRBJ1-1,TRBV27,ASSLDVGTEAF
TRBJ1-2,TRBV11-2,ASSLDPQVNYGYT
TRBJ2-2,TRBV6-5,ASNRAWNTGELF
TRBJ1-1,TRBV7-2,ASSPTQPNMNTEAF
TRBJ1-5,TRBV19,ASRSRGISNQPQH
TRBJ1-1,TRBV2,ASLSGTGTTEAF
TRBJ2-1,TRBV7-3,ASGAGGTNEQF
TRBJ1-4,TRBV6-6,ASSYQLWGRLEKLF
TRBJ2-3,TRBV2,ASWGRSTDTQY
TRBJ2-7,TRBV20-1,SAMARGGHEQY
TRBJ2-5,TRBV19,ASSIGTGSRQETQY
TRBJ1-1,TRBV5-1,ASSLRQSNTEAF
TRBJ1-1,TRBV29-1,SVDRGDTEAF
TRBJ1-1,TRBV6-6,AIKPGQGSAEAF
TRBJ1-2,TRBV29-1,SAGPGTGWGYT
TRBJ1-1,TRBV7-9,ASSVNRGEAF
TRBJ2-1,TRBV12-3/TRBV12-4,ASSSPNYNEQF
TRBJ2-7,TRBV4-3,ASSQDPVRTAPSYEQY
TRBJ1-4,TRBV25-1,ASSGGTGPTRAGNEKLF
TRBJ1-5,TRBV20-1,SAIPGQNQPQH
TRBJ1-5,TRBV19,ASSEGGNQPQH
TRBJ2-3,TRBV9,ASSVGSGGTDTQY
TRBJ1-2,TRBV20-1,SAELGGAAGYT
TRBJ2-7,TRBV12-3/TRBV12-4,ASSLSRGHEQY
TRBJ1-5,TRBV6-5,ASSLDRATGQPQH
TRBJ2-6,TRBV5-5,ASSLGTGGVSYSGANVLT
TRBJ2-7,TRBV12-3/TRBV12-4,ASTARGGGGGSEQY
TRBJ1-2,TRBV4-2,ASSQGIGYGYT
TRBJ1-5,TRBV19,ASSWTISNQPQH
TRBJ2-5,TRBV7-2,ASSLEQIQETQY